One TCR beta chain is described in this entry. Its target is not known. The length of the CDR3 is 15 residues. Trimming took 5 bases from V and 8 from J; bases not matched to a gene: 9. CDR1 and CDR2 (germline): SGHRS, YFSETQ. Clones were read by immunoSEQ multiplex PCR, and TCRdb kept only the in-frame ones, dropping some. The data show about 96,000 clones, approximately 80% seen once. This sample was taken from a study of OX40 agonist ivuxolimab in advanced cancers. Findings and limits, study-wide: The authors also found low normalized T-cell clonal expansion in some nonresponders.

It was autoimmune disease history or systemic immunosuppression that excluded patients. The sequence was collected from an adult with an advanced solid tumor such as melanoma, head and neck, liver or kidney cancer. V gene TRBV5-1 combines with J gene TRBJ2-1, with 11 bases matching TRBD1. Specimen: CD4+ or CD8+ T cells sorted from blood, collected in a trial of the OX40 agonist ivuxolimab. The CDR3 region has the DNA TGCGCCAGCAGTTCTGGACAGGGGGCGGGCGATGAGCAGTTCTTC. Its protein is CASSSGQGAGDEQFF.